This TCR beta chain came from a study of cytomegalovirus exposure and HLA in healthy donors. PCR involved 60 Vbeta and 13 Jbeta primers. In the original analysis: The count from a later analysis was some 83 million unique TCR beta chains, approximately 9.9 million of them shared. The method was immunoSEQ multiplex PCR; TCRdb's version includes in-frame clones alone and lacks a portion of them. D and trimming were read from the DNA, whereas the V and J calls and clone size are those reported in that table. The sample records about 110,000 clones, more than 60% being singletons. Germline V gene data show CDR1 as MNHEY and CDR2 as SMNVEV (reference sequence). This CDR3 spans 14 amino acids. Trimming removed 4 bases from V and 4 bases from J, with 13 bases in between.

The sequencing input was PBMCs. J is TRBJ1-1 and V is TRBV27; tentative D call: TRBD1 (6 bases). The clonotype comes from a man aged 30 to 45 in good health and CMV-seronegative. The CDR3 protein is CASSWTAMITEAFF. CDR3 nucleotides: TGTGCCAGCAGTTGGACAGCTATGATCACTGAAGCTTTCTTT.